The clone carrying this T cell receptor (beta chain) was seen repeatedly, ten times or more. Its antigen is as yet unknown. The sample comes from a study of regulatory T cells in long-lasting Graves disease. The V end was cut by 3 bases, the J end by 5 bases, with 13 bases between. The CDR3 has 14 amino acids. The time point denotes: persistent/refractory GD, antithyroid drugs over 5 years with positive TRAb. Researchers made the TCR library from RNA that was extracted from PBMCs. The authors built TCR beta libraries using iRepertoire HTBI primers and Arm-PCR of CDR3 regions. As originally analysed: Detected in the samples were just over 60 TRBV and approximately 14 TRBJ segments. Via MiXCR, TCRdb re-called the multiplex PCR reads, giving one row per CDR3 protein. Here the V and J calls rest on TCRdb's processing, not on the authors' analysis. The table lists 400,000 to 500,000 distinct CDR3 sequences, 20% to 25% of them singletons.

Study-wide findings and caveats: Persistent disease showed a preference for TRBV28, TRBJ1-2 and TRBJ2-5. The researchers studied only peripheral blood, not thyroid tissue.

This chain joins TRBV12-3 or TRBV12-4 and TRBJ2-5; maybe TRBD2 (6 bases). This clonotype was sampled from a female donor with Graves disease. Sample: peripheral blood mononuclear cells (PBMCs), taken when the disease was refractory, from a patient treated with antithyroid drugs. Written as DNA, the CDR3 is TGTGCCAGCAGTTTTCCGGGGGTCCGTGAGACCCAGTACTTC. Translated: CASSFPGVRETQYF.